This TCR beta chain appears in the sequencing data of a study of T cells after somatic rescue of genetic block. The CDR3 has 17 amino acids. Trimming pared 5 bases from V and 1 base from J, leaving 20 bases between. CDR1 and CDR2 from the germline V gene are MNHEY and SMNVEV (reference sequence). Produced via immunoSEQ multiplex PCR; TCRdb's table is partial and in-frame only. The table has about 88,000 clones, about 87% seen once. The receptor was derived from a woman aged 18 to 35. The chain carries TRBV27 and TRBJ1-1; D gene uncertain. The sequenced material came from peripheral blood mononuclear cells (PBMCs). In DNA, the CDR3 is TGTGCCAGCAGTCCCTACCTCAGAAAAAAAGAGAACACTGAAGCTTTCTTT. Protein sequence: CASSPYLRKKENTEAFF.